This TCR beta chain was identified during a study of T cell responses to AZD1222 COVID-19 vaccine. General study results and limits: Per reports, nearly half of all spike-specific TCRs target regions that are unmutated in variants.

Here immunoSEQ multiplex PCR was the method, and the copy in TCRdb shows in-frame clones only, minus some. Of more than 90,000 clones listed, more than 75% are singletons. The count of this clone is one. What it binds is unknown. The sequence was collected from an adult who received the AZD1222 COVID-19 vaccine. The input for sequencing was peripheral blood, taken 28 days after the second AZD1222 dose.

CDR3 in amino acids: CASSLTSGQTYEQYF. The CDR3 coding sequence is TGTGCCAGCAGCTTGACTAGCGGGCAAACCTACGAGCAGTACTTC. The rearrangement joins TRBV9 to TRBJ2-7; 10 bases agree with TRBD2. This CDR3 has 15 amino acids. The germline V gene has CDR1 SGDLS and CDR2 YYNGEE. V lost 4 bases and J lost 2; bases outside the gene matches: 6.